The next 26 T cell receptor beta chains were all read from a single sample in a study of T cell repertoires in cytomegalovirus infection. TCRdb called the reads again in MiXCR, with one record for every CDR3 protein. The sample lists around 490,000 distinct CDR3 sequences, less than 30% occurring once. The sample comprised PBMCs. Source of these receptors: a human donor in good health (CMV status not recorded). Some clones in this sample may be carry-over from other donors' samples.

This clonotype was counted between two and nine times. J is TRBJ1-1 and V is TRBV7-9, with D perhaps matching TRBD1 (5 bases). Germline V lookup: CDR1 SEHNR, CDR2 FQNEAQ (reference sequence). The CDR3 sequence is 14 residues long. Between the trimmed V and J ends, which lost 3 bases and 2 bases, there was a span of 10 bases. The CDR3 DNA reads as TGTGCCAGCAGCTTTGGGGCAGCTAACACTGAAGCTTTCTTT. It translates to CASSFGAANTEAFF.

The chain carries TRBV7-3 and TRBJ1-1; D unresolved. The V and J ends lost 3 bases and 4 bases respectively, with 12 bases between them. The germline V gene encodes CDR1 SGHTA and CDR2 FQGTGA. The CDR3 is 14 residues long. The CDR3 bases are TGTGCCAGCAGCTTTTTGGGAGGGTCCACTGAAGCTTTCTTT. The encoded protein is CASSFLGGSTEAFF.

This clonotype was picked up a small number of times. V and J are TRBV7-2 and TRBJ2-3; D remains unclear. The CDR3 covers 13 residues. Germline CDR1 is SGHTA and CDR2 is FQGNSA. Trimming took off 3 bases at V and 4 bases at J, with 8 bases between the two ends. In DNA form, the CDR3 reads TGTGCCAGCAGCTTCTTTGGGGCAGATACGCAGTATTTT. Protein sequence: CASSFFGADTQYF.

This clonotype showed up just a few times. V and J are TRBV5-6 and TRBJ2-7, with D unresolved. V lost 0 bases and J 3 bases, leaving 7 bases between the germline ends. Germline-derived CDR1 and CDR2 are SGHDT and YYEEEE. The CDR3 has 13 amino acids. The CDR3 spells CASSLGTNYEQYV. The CDR3 coding sequence is TGTGCCAGCAGCTTGGGGACCAACTACGAGCAGTACGTC.

This clonotype occurred a few times. The chain employs TRBV20-1 and TRBJ2-7; D gene uncertain. V was trimmed by 8 bases and J by 5 bases, leaving 16 bases between them. Germline V lookup: CDR1 DFQATT, CDR2 SNEGSKA (reference sequence). The CDR3 length is 12 residues. CDR3 sequence reads: CSSLRRGNEQYF. CDR3 sequence (DNA): TGCAGTTCATTACGTCGAGGCAACGAGCAGTACTTC.

This clonotype was recorded at least ten times. V usage is TRBV11-2 and J usage is TRBJ2-7, with 13 bases that match TRBD2. The germline V gene has CDR1 SGHAT and CDR2 FQNNGV. V was clipped by 4 bases and J by 2 bases; unmatched bases: 5. There are 16 residues in the CDR3. CDR3 region: CASSSRLAGGPYEQYV. CDR3 DNA: TGTGCCAGCAGCTCCCGACTAGCGGGAGGCCCCTACGAGCAGTACGTC.

The V call is TRBV29-1, the J call TRBJ2-7; weak D call: TRBD1 (5 bases). Trimming removed 5 bases at V and 2 bases at J, with 10 bases between. The germline gives CDR1 SQVTM, CDR2 ANQGSEA. This CDR3 spans 12 amino acids. The CDR3 coding sequence is TGCAGCGTTCGAGACAGCGCCTACGAGCAGTACTTC. Protein: CSVRDSAYEQYF.

V gene TRBV5-1 combines with J gene TRBJ1-1; weak D call: TRBD1 (5 bases). The CDR3 spans 13 residues. Germline V gene data show CDR1 as SGHRS and CDR2 as YFSETQ. V lost 2 bases to trimming and J lost 7 bases, with 12 bases between them. This CDR3 is CASSFRGYDEAFF. The CDR3 coding sequence is TGCGCCAGCAGCTTCCGGGGGTACGATGAAGCTTTCTTT.

This clonotype was counted a few times. V gene TRBV27 combines with J gene TRBJ2-1, with 8 bases fitting TRBD2. This CDR3 contains 14 residues. V gave up 5 bases and J gave up 8 bases; unmatched junction bases: 8. CDR1 and CDR2 from the germline V gene are MNHEY and SMNVEV (reference sequence). CDR3 coding DNA: TGTGCCAGCAGTCGGGGGGGGGTTGGGTATGAGCAGTTCTTC. Amino acids: CASSRGGVGYEQFF.

Only a few counts were recorded for this clonotype. The genes are TRBV20-1 and TRBJ2-3; D gene unclear. This CDR3 is built from 14 residues. V was trimmed by 3 bases and J by 0 bases, leaving 10 bases between them. CDR1 is DFQATT, CDR2 SNEGSKA, per germline (reference sequence). The DNA for the CDR3 is TGCAGTGCTAGCCGTAGCCCTAGCACAGATACGCAGTATTTT. This gives the protein CSASRSPSTDTQYF.

In its sample, this clonotype was seen many times. The chain combines TRBV7-9 with TRBJ1-3; D unresolved. The CDR3 has 15 amino acids. Looked up from germline, CDR1 is SEHNR and CDR2 is FQNEAQ (reference sequence). The ends were cut back, 4 bases at V and 0 bases at J, with 10 bases in the middle. CDR3 DNA sequence: TGTGCCAGCAGCTCTGACTCCGGCTCTGGAAACACCATATATTTT. The encoded protein is CASSSDSGSGNTIYF.

The chain couples TRBV7-2 to TRBJ2-3; D gene unclear. The V end lost 5 bases, the J end lost 3 bases, and 15 bases lay between the germline ends. CDR1 is SGHTA, CDR2 FQGNSA, per germline. The CDR3 is made up of 15 amino acids. The CDR3 DNA is TGTGCCAGCAGCGCCTCTTTGGGGTGGACAGATACGCAGTATTTT. Residues: CASSASLGWTDTQYF.

The chain recombines TRBV4-3 with TRBJ1-1, with 7 bases matching TRBD1. The CDR3 covers 18 residues. V gave up 0 bases and J gave up 0 bases; unmatched junction bases: 10. Germline values: CDR1 LGHNA, CDR2 YSLEER. CDR3 nucleotides: TGCGCCAGCAGCCAAGAAGGGGCAGGGGGAGGGATGAACACTGAAGCTTTCTTT. This translates into CASSQEGAGGGMNTEAFF.

This clonotype was observed many times. The chain joins TRBV7-2 to TRBJ2-7; the match to TRBD1 covers 8 bases. This CDR3 contains 18 residues. J lost 0 bases, V lost 6 bases, and 16 bases had no gene match. CDR1 and CDR2 (germline): SGHTA, FQGNSA. The CDR3 here is CASSLGTGLLQSSYEQYF. The CDR3 DNA reads as TGTGCCAGCAGTTTGGGGACAGGATTACTCCAGAGCTCCTACGAGCAGTACTTC.

The CDR3 loop is CASSSRGGAGTDTQYF. The CDR3 DNA is TGTGCCAGCAGCTCTAGGGGGGGGGCGGGCACAGATACGCAGTATTTT. The chain joins TRBV7-2 to TRBJ2-3; a weak D match, TRBD2 (7 bases). CDR1 and CDR2 from the germline V gene are SGHTA and FQGNSA. Trimming left V 4 bases short and J 1 base short, with 15 bases between. The CDR3 length is 16 residues.

This clonotype was detected many times. V gene TRBV7-9 combines with J gene TRBJ1-1; D call uncertain. Trimming removed 7 bases at V and 2 bases at J, with 11 bases between. Germline values: CDR1 SEHNR, CDR2 FQNEAQ (reference sequence). CDR3 length: 13 amino acids. CDR3 bases: TGTGCCAGCACCCTCCTCCAAAACACTGAAGCTTTCTTT. It translates to CASTLLQNTEAFF. The full variable domain, completed using reference TRBV7-9 and TRBJ1-1, is DTGVSQNPRHKITKRGQNVTFRCDPISEHNRLYWYRQTLGQGPEFLTYFQNEAQLEKSRLLSDRFSAERPKGSFSTLEIQRTEQGDSAMYLCASTLLQNTEAFFGQGTRLTVV.

This clonotype was counted between two and nine times. The rearrangement joins TRBV27 to TRBJ2-1; D possibly corresponds to TRBD1 (6 bases). The V gene lost 2 bases and the J gene lost 0 bases, with 11 bases spanning the gap. The CDR3 consists of 16 residues. CDR1 is MNHEY, CDR2 SMNVEV, per germline (reference sequence). The CDR3 region is CASSLRGMSSYNEQFF. For the CDR3, the DNA is TGTGCCAGCAGTTTAAGGGGGATGAGCTCCTACAATGAGCAGTTCTTC.

The gene calls are TRBV6-6 and TRBJ2-6, with D maybe TRBD2 (6 bases). Germline CDR1 MNHNY, CDR2 SVGAGI (reference sequence). V lost 8 bases and J 4 bases, leaving 15 bases between the germline ends. The CDR3 covers 15 residues. In DNA form, the CDR3 reads TGTGCCAGCGGGACGCGGGGATTCGGGGCCAACGTCCTGACTTTC. Its translation is CASGTRGFGANVLTF.

The rearrangement uses TRBV28 and TRBJ1-1; no clear D gene. Germline V CDR1 and CDR2: MDHEN, SYDVKM. This CDR3 is 12 amino acids long. The germline V and J ends were trimmed by 3 bases and 3 bases, with 5 bases remaining between them. The CDR3 loop reads CASSFQYTEAFF. CDR3 nucleotide sequence: TGTGCCAGCAGTTTCCAATACACTGAAGCTTTCTTT.

There are many counts of this clonotype. This CDR3 reads CASSLSGSTYNEQFF. In nucleotides, the CDR3 is TGTGCCAGCAGCCTTAGCGGGAGTACCTACAATGAGCAGTTCTTC. The V call is TRBV11-3, the J call TRBJ2-1; 9 nucleotides line up with TRBD2. Germline V CDR1 and CDR2: SGHNT, YENEEA. V trimming: 5 bases; J trimming: 2 bases; junction bases outside the gene matches: 4. This CDR3 has 15 residues.

The V and J genes are TRBV6-2 or TRBV6-3 and TRBJ2-1; D possibly corresponds to TRBD2 (6 bases). Trimming shortened V by 5 bases and J by 5 bases, and 16 bases separated the two germline ends. This CDR3 comprises 15 residues. Germline assignment: CDR1 MNHEY and CDR2 SVGEGT. CDR3 residues: CASSPHSGFNNEQFF. DNA for the CDR3: TGTGCCAGCAGTCCCCATAGCGGTTTTAACAATGAGCAGTTCTTC.

As for this clonotype: An end of the junction differs from the germline gene, which may be a read error. The chain combines TRBV12-3 or TRBV12-4 with TRBJ2-1; D is undetermined. CDR3 length equals 15 residues. The CDR3 coding sequence is TGTACCAGCAGTTTTGAATTTTCAACCTACAATGAGCAGTTCTTC. The encoded protein is CTSSFEFSTYNEQFF.

This clonotype was counted only a few times. A read error may account for a junction end that differs from germline. The rearrangement joins TRBV7-7 to TRBJ2-2; D not resolved. The CDR3 extends over 13 amino acids. Germline CDR1 reads SSHAT; CDR2 reads FNYEAQ (reference sequence). The DNA for the CDR3 is TGTGCTAGCAGCCAAACCCGTACCGGGGAGCTGTTTTTT. Protein sequence: CASSQTRTGELFF.

This clonotype has a handful of counts. This rearrangement joins TRBV12-3 or TRBV12-4 to TRBJ2-3, with D hard to call. V lost 3 bases and J 6 bases, leaving 7 bases between the germline ends. CDR3 length: 12 amino acids. The CDR3 here is CASSFRHDTQYF. As DNA, the CDR3 is TGTGCCAGCAGTTTCAGGCATGATACGCAGTATTTT.

The genes are TRBV6-2 or TRBV6-3 and TRBJ1-5; D is undetermined. V dropped 7 bases and J dropped 8 bases, with 12 bases sitting between them. Per germline, CDR1 MNHEY and CDR2 SVGEGT. The CDR3 is 12 amino acids. The CDR3 DNA is TGTGCCAGCAACTTCCCAACGGAGCCCCAGCATTTT. It codes for CASNFPTEPQHF.

The sample holds a few counts of this clonotype. V gene TRBV7-2 combines with J gene TRBJ2-3, with 7 bases that match TRBD2. The CDR3 contains 13 residues. J was trimmed by 10 bases and V by 1 base; bases with no gene match: 5. Per the germline V gene, CDR1 is SGHTA and CDR2 is FQGNSA. This CDR3 is CASSLDGTSAQYF. CDR3 DNA sequence: TGTGCCAGCAGCTTAGACGGTACTAGCGCGCAGTATTTT. Full variable domain (outside the CDR3, taken from reference TRBV7-2 and TRBJ2-3): GAGVSQSPSNKVTEKGKDVELRCDPISGHTALYWYRQSLGQGLEFLIYFQGNSAPDKSGLPSDRFSAERTGGSVSTLTIQRTQQEDSAVYLCASSLDGTSAQYFGPGTRLTVL.